The clone carrying this T cell receptor beta chain was observed a handful of times. Its antigen is currently unknown. The entry originates in a study of T-cell reconstitution after alpha-beta-depleted transplantation in children. Study observations and caveats: Several hundred expanded graft clones reportedly were the source of alpha-beta T cells about two months after transplant. It was newly produced T cells that mostly accounted for T-cell counts and diversity one year after transplant. It was surviving recipient T cells and thymic progenitors that gave some patients high TCRbeta diversity at day 60.

V lost 2 bases, J lost 10 bases, and 15 bases stayed unmatched. The CDR3 runs to 17 residues. CDR1 and CDR2 (germline): LGHDT, YNNKEL (reference sequence). Unique molecular identifiers tagged the TCRbeta library. TCRdb ran MiXCR on the PCR reads and lists one entry per CDR3 protein. In the table there are 450,000 to 600,000 distinct CDR3 sequences, about 10% of which are singletons. The V call is TRBV3-1, the J call TRBJ2-1; 9 positions agree with TRBD2. This TCR derives from a child aged 2 to 10 with inherited bone marrow failure, due to receive a stem cell transplant. Sequencing used PBMCs, obtained before TCRalphabeta/CD19-depleted stem cell transplant. CDR3 loop: CASSQHGASGRSWEQFF. The CDR3 DNA reads TGTGCCAGCAGCCAACATGGGGCGAGCGGGAGGAGTTGGGAGCAGTTCTTC.